The next 2 T cell receptor beta chains were all read from a single sample in a study of memory CD4+ T cells and cytomegalovirus serostatus. TCRdb's table, derived via immunoSEQ multiplex PCR, lists solely in-frame clones and lacks some. The sample contains around 60,000 clones, approximately 85% of which appear only once. The sort gate was single viable CD3+CD4+CD8-CD45RO+ cells for memory CD4+ T cells. The sequenced sample was memory CD4+ T cells from blood. The receptors shown here come from an adult in good health and CMV-seronegative.

This chain links TRBV27 with TRBJ2-7; no clear D gene. V was pared by 8 bases and J by 2 bases, with 25 bases between. The V gene's germline CDR1 is MNHEY and CDR2 SMNVEV (reference sequence). The CDR3 consists of 17 residues. This chain's CDR3 is CASPTELSFYRAYEQYF. CDR3 in DNA: TGTGCCAGCCCAACAGAACTTAGCTTCTACCGGGCCTACGAGCAGTACTTC.

This clone has just one count. This chain connects TRBV29-1 to TRBJ2-5; a possible D gene is TRBD1 (6 bases). Germline V gene lookup returns CDR1 SQVTM and CDR2 ANQGSEA. The CDR3 covers 12 residues. V lost 7 bases and J lost 5, with 14 bases in between. The chain's CDR3 is CSAGQPTETQYF. CDR3 bases: TGCAGCGCCGGACAGCCTACTGAGACCCAGTACTTC.